The clone carrying this T cell receptor (beta chain) showed up many times. What it binds is unknown. This sample was included in a study of T cells after yellow fever vaccination. Points from the study as a whole: CD4 and CD8 compartments shared a small share of clonotypes, likely from convergent recombination. Detected again after the booster were most primary-vaccination clones, at about 96% CD4 and 88% CD8.

Synthesis of TCR cDNA relied on 5'RACE template switching, which attached a universal primer site and UMIs. TCRdb itself ran the 5' RACE reads through MiXCR, one entry per CDR3 protein. The sample shows some 350,000 distinct CDR3 sequences, approximately 4% of them seen only once. This clonotype was obtained from a man between 18 and 29 years old who received the YFV17D yellow fever vaccine. This specimen consisted of PBMCs, obtained 5 days after the yellow fever booster vaccination.

The CDR3 reads CASSPRGMEETQYF. The CDR3 region has the DNA TGTGCCAGCAGCCCCAGGGGAATGGAAGAGACCCAGTACTTC. The rearrangement uses TRBV7-8 and TRBJ2-5; perhaps TRBD1 as D (6 bases). The V end lost 5 bases, the J end lost 3 bases, and 13 bases lay between the germline ends. The CDR3 extends over 14 amino acids. Germline assignment: CDR1 SGHVS and CDR2 FQNEAQ.